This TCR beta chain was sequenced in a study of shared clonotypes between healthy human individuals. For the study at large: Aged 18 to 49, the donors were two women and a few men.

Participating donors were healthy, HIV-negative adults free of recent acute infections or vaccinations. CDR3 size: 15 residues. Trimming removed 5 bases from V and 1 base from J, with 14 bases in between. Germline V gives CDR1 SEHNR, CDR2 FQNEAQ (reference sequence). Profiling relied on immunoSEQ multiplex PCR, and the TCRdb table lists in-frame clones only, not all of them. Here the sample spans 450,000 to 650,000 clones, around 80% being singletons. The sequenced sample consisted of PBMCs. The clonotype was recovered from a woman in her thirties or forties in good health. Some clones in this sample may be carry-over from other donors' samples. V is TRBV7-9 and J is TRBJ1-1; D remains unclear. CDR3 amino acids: CASSRWQTKNTEAFF. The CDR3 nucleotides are TGTGCCAGCAGCCGCTGGCAGACCAAGAACACTGAAGCTTTCTTT.